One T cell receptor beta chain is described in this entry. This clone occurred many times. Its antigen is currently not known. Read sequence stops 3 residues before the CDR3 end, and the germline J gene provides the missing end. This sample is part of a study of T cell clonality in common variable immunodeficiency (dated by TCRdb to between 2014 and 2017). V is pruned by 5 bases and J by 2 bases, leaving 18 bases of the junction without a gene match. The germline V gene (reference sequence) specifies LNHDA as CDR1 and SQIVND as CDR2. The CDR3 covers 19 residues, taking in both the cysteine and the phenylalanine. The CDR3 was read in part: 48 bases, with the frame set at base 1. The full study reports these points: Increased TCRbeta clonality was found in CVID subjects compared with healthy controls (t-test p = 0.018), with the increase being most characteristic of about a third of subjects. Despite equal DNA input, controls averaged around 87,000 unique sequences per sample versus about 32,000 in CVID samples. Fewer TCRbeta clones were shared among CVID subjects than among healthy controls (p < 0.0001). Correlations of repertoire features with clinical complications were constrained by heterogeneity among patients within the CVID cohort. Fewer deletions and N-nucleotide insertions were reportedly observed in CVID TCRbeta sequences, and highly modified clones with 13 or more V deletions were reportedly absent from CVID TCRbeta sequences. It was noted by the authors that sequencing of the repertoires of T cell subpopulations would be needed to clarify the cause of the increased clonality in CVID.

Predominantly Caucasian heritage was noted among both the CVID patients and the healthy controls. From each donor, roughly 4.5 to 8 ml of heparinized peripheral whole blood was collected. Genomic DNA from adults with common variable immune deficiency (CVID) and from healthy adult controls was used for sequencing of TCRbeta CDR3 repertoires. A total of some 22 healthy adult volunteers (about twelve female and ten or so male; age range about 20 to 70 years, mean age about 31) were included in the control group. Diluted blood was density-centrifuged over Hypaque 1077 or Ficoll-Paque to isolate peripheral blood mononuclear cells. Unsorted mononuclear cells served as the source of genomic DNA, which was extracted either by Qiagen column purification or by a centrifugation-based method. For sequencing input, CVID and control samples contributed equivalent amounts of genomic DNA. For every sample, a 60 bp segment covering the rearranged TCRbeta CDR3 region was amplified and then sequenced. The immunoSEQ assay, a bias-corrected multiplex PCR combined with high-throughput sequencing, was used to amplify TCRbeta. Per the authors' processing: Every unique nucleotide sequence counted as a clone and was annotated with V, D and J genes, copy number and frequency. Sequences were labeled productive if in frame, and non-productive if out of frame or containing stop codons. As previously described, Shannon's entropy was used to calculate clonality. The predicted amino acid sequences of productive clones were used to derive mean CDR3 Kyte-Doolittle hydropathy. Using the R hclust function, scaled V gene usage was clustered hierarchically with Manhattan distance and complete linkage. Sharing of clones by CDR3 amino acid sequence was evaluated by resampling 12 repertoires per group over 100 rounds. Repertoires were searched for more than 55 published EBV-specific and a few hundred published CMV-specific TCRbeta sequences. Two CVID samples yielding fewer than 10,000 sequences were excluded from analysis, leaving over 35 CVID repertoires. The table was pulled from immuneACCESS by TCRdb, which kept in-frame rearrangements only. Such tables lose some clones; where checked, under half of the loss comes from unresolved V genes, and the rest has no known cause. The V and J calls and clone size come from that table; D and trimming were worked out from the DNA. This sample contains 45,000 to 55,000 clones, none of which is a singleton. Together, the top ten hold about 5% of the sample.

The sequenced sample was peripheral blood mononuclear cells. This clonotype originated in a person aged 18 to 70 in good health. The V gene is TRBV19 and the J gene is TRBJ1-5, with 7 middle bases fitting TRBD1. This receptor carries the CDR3 CASSPRDSSRRFRNQPQHF. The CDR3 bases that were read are TGTGCCAGTAGTCCCCGGGACAGCAGCCGAAGGTTTCGCAATCAGCCC.